The present TCR beta chain was sequenced within a study of blood T cell repertoires in COVID-19. Turning to the study itself: Samples came from the United States, Italy and Spain, spanning acute and convalescent COVID-19. T cells, B-cell-depleted T cells, or PBMCs supplied cDNA or gDNA.

The V and J ends lost 5 bases and 4 bases, in that order; junction bases with no gene match: 10. CDR3 size: 17 residues. Germline assignment: CDR1 WSHSY and CDR2 SAAADI. Authors' processing steps: Reference gene primer amplification yielded estimated nucleated cell counts. TCRdb's copy holds only in-frame clones and misses some; the assay was immunoSEQ multiplex PCR. Clonal size and the V and J genes are those of that table, whereas D and trimming came from the DNA. Of about 200,000 clones in the sample, about 93% were seen once. The clonotype was recovered from a man in his forties or fifties with acute or convalescent COVID-19. The genes are TRBV10-2 and TRBJ2-3; 12 bases are shared with TRBD2. Sequencing was done on a sample of peripheral blood. The DNA for the CDR3 is TGCGCCAGCAGTCCAGTCCTAGCGGGAGGGCCCTCAGATACGCAGTATTTT. This encodes CASSPVLAGGPSDTQYF.